This T cell receptor beta chain was obtained from a study of cytomegalovirus exposure and HLA in healthy donors. General study results and limits: In vitro testing confirmed a few CMV-associated chains as specific for CMV antigens. Overall, about 160 TCR beta chains were annotated as cytomegalovirus-associated.

Measured with immunoSEQ multiplex PCR; TCRdb has only the in-frame clones, and not every one. Of 150,000 or so clones listed, about 88% are singletons. Remarks on this clone: What it recognizes is unknown.

This sequence was found in a woman between 18 and 29 years old in good health and CMV-seronegative. The sequencing sample was made of PBMCs.

The CDR3 DNA follows: TGTGCCAGCTCACTAAGACAGGGGGGCGAGCAGTACTTC. It translates to CASSLRQGGEQYF. The rearrangement links TRBV18 to TRBJ2-7; TRBD1 matches at 9 bases. This CDR3 region has 13 residues. Germline V gives CDR1 KGHSH, CDR2 LQKENI. Trimming removed 4 bases from V and 6 bases from J; junction bases left unmatched: 4.